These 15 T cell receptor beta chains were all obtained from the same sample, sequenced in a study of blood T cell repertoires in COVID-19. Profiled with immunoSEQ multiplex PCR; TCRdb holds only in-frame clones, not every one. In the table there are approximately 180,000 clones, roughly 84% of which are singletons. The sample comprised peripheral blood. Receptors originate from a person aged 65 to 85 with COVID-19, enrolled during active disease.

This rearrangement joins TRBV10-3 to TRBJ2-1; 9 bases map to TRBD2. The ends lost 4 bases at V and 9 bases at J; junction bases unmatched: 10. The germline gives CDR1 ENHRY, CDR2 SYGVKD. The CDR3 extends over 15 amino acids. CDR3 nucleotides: TGTGCCATCAGTGGGGGGGGTAGCGGGAGAATTGAGCAGTTCTTC. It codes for CAISGGGSGRIEQFF.

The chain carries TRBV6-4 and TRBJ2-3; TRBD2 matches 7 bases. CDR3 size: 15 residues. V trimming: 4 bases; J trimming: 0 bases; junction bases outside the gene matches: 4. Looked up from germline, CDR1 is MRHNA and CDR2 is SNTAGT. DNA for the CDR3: TGTGCCAGCAGTGTCGAGCGGGATAGCACAGATACGCAGTATTTT. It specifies CASSVERDSTDTQYF.

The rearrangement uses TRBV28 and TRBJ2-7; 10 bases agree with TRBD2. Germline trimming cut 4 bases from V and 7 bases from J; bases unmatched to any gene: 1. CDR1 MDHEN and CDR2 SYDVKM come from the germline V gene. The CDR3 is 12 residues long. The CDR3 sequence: CASSWGLAEQYF. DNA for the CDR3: TGTGCCAGCAGTTGGGGACTAGCGGAGCAGTACTTC.

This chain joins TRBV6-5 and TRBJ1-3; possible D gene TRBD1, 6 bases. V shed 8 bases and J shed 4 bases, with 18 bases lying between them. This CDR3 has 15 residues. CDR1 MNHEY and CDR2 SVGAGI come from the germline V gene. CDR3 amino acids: CASCRGGSKGNTIYF. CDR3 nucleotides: TGTGCCAGCTGCCGGGGGGGCTCGAAAGGAAACACCATATATTTT.

CDR3 in DNA: TGTGCCAGCAGTTCGACTAGCGGCTACCGGGATGAGCAGTTCTTC. Translating gives CASSSTSGYRDEQFF. V and J are TRBV6-6 and TRBJ2-1; 9 bases are a match to TRBD2. Unmatched junction bases numbered 9, after V lost 4 bases and J lost 8 bases. The V gene's germline CDR1 is MNHNY and CDR2 SVGAGI (reference sequence). The CDR3 runs 15 residues.

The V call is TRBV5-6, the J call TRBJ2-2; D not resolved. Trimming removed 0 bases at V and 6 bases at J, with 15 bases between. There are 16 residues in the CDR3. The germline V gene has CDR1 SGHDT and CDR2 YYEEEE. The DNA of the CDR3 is TGTGCCAGCAGCTTGGCCGTCGGTCTAGTCGCCGGGGAGCTGTTTTTT. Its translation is CASSLAVGLVAGELFF. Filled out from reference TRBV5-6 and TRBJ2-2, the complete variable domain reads DAGVTQSPTHLIKTRGQQVTLRCSPKSGHDTVSWYQQALGQGPQFIFQYYEEEERQRGNFPDRFSGHQFPNYSSELNVNALLLGDSALYLCASSLAVGLVAGELFFGEGSRLTVL.

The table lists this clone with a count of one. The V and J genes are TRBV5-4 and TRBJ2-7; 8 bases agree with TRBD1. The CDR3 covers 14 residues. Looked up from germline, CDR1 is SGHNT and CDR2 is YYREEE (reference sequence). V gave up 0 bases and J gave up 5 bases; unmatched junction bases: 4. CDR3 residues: CASSLADRVHEQYF. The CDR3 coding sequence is TGTGCCAGCAGCTTGGCGGACAGGGTACACGAGCAGTACTTC.

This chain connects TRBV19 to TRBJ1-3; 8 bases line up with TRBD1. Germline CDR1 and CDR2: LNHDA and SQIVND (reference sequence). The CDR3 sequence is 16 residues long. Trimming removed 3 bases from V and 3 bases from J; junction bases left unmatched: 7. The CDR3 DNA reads TGTGCCAGTAGTATCCCAGGGGGCGCCAGTGGAAACACCATATATTTT. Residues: CASSIPGGASGNTIYF.

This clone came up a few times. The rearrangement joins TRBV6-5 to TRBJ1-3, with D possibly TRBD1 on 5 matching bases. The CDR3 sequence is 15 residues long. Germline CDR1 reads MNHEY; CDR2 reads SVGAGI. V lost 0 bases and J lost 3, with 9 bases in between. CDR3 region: CASSYSGGGGNTIYF. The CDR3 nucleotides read TGTGCCAGCAGTTACTCTGGGGGAGGTGGAAACACCATATATTTT.

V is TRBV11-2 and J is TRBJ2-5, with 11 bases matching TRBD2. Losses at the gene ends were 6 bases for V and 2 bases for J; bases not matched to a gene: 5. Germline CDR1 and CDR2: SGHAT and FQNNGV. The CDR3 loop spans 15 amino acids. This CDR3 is CASSNLAGGQETQYF. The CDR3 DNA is TGTGCCAGCAGTAATTTAGCGGGAGGGCAAGAGACCCAGTACTTC. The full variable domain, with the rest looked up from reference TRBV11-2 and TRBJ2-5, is EAGVAQSPRYKIIEKRQSVAFWCNPISGHATLYWYQQILGQGPKLLIQFQNNGVVDDSQLPKDRFSAERLKGVDSTLKIQPAKLEDSAVYLCASSNLAGGQETQYFGPGTRLLVL.

The chain's CDR3 is CASQMTRNYEQYF. For the CDR3, the DNA is TGTGCCAGTCAAATGACTAGAAACTACGAGCAGTACTTC. The chain is built from TRBV6-5 and TRBJ2-7; tentatively, D is TRBD2 (6 bases). V was shortened by 9 bases and J by 3 bases, with 15 bases between the two germline ends. Looked up from germline, CDR1 is MNHEY and CDR2 is SVGAGI. The CDR3 is made up of 13 amino acids.

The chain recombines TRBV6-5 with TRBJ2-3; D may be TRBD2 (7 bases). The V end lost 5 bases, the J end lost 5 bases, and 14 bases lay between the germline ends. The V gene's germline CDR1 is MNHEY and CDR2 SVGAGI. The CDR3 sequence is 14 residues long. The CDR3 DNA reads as TGTGCCAGCAGTACCCGGGGGGCCGGAGATACGCAGTATTTT. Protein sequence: CASSTRGAGDTQYF.

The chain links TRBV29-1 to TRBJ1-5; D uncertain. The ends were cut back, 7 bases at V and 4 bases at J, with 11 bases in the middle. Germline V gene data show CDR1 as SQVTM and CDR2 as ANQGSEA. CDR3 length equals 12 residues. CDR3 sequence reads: CSAGYGNQPQHF. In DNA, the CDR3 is TGCAGCGCCGGATACGGGAATCAGCCCCAGCATTTT. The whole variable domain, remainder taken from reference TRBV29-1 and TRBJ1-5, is SAVISQKPSRDICQRGTSLTIQCQVDSQVTMMFWYRQQPGQSLTLIATANQGSEATYESGFVIDKFPISRPNLTFSTLTVSNMSPEDSSIYLCSAGYGNQPQHFGDGTRLSIL.

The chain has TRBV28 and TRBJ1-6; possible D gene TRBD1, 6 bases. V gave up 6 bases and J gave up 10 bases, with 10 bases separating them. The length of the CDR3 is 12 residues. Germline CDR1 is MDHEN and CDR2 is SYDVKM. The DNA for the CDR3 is TGTGCCAGCAGAAAACAGGGCTCACCCCTCCACTTT. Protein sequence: CASRKQGSPLHF.

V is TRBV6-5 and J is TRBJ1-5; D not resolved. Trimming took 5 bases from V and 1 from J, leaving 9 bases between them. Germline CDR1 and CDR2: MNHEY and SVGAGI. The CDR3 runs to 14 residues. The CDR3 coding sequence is TGTGCCAGCAGTAGCGACTTCAGCAATCAGCCCCAGCATTTT. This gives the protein CASSSDFSNQPQHF.